The TCR beta chain described here comes from a study of CD8+ T cells in alopecia areata. Study-wide background: After 6 to 18 months of tofacitinib, follow-up continued 6 months off drug.

After isolation, RNA underwent reverse transcription to generate cDNA as the sequencing template. Profiling relied on immunoSEQ multiplex PCR, and the TCRdb table lists in-frame clones only, not all of them. Altogether some 190,000 clones are present, roughly 46% being singletons, with the ten largest covering roughly a tenth. Regarding this clone: Antigen unknown.

The treatment denotes: oral pan-JAK inhibitor, 5-10 mg twice daily. Those with alopecia areata gave lesional scalp punch biopsies and peripheral blood. A FACSAria was used to sort CD4+ and CD8+ T cells. These cells came from PBMCs. General observations from the study: Many expanded lesional clones remained in scalp and blood on tofacitinib.

Material: CD8+ T cells sorted from blood, obtained around week 54, from a patient treated with tofacitinib. This receptor was obtained from a human donor with alopecia areata.

As DNA, the CDR3 is TGTGCCAGCAGTGACCTCAATGAGCAGTTCTTC. Translating it yields CASSDLNEQFF. The rearrangement uses TRBV25-1 and TRBJ2-1, with D unclear. V lost 3 bases, J lost 6 bases, and 3 bases lay in between. The CDR3 has 11 residues. Germline loops: CDR1 MGHDK, CDR2 SYGVNS.